The 14 T cell receptor beta chains given below trace back to one sample, sequenced in a study of Graves' ophthalmopathy and Graves' hyperthyroidism. Beta-chain TCR CDR3 regions were amplified from RNA transcripts. After a first-round RT-PCR with HTBI primers, a second-round multiplex PCR was run. One entry per CDR3 protein results from TCRdb running MiXCR on the multiplex PCR reads. This repertoire shows about 240,000 distinct CDR3 sequences, around 42% found once; its top ten account for less than 60%. Source material: peripheral blood. Receptors originate from an adult man with Graves' ophthalmopathy.

In its sample, this clonotype was seen many times. V and J are TRBV10-2 and TRBJ1-5; D call uncertain. V lost 4 bases, J lost 6 bases, and 7 bases lay in between. CDR3 length equals 12 residues. Germline lookup yields CDR1 WSHSY and CDR2 SAAADI. The CDR3 nucleotides read TGCGCCAGCAGTGTAGGCGCTCAGCCCCAGCATTTT. It codes for CASSVGAQPQHF.

The chain combines TRBV20-1 with TRBJ1-4; D uncertain. CDR1 and CDR2 (germline): DFQATT, SNEGSKA (reference sequence). The CDR3 has 16 residues. V lost 0 bases, J lost 5 bases, and 16 bases lay in between. Here the CDR3 DNA reads TGCAGTGCTAGAGATCCACAGCGTACGAGGAATGAAAAACTGTTTTTT. It codes for CSARDPQRTRNEKLFF.

A note on this clonotype: A much larger clone differs by one base, so this may be a read error. Here the CDR3 reads CASSSGVVGELFF. The CDR3 bases are TGTGCCAGCAGCTCCGGAGTGGTCGGGGAGCTGTTTTTT. The chain combines TRBV2 with TRBJ2-2; D unclear. The germline V gene encodes CDR1 SNHLY and CDR2 FYNNEI. The V end lost 6 bases, the J end lost 7 bases, and 12 bases lay between the germline ends. CDR3 length: 13 amino acids.

In nucleotides, the CDR3 is TGTGCCAGCAGCCCCCGGGACAGTAATTCACCCCTCCACTTT. Its protein product is CASSPRDSNSPLHF. This chain uses TRBV9 with TRBJ1-6, with 7 bases that match TRBD1. The CDR3 consists of 14 residues. J gave up 6 bases and V 4 bases, and 4 bases lay outside the gene matches. CDR1 and CDR2 (germline): SGDLS, YYNGEE.

This clonotype has a count of ten or more. This chain connects TRBV20-1 to TRBJ1-5, with unresolved D. This CDR3 region has 12 residues. Deletions cut 5 bases from V and 1 base from J, with 6 bases between. The V gene's germline CDR1 is DFQATT and CDR2 SNEGSKA (reference sequence). The CDR3 DNA reads TGCAGTGCTTATGACAGCAATCAGCCCCAGCATTTT. Protein: CSAYDSNQPQHF.

The J gene is TRBJ2-7, the V gene TRBV29-1, with TRBD2 matching over 7 bases. Germline V CDR1 and CDR2: SQVTM, ANQGSEA. This CDR3 is built from 13 residues. V was pared by 1 base and J by 1 base, with 1 base of the junction left unmatched. The CDR3 protein is CSVEVGGSYEQYF. The CDR3 bases are TGCAGCGTTGAAGTGGGAGGGTCCTACGAGCAGTACTTC.

CDR3 nucleotide sequence: TGCGCCACCCGACAGGTATCCCCCCACGAGCAGTACTTC. The encoded protein is CATRQVSPHEQYF. J is TRBJ2-7 and V is TRBV10-2; tentatively, D is TRBD1 (6 bases). CDR3 length equals 13 residues. Between the trimmed V and J ends, which lost 10 bases and 5 bases, there was a span of 18 bases. CDR1 WSHSY and CDR2 SAAADI come from the germline V gene.

This clonotype turned up a few times. DNA of the CDR3: TGCGCCAGAGTCCCTTCCGGGCCCTCTCGGTACGAGCAGTACTTC. It specifies CARVPSGPSRYEQYF. The chain links TRBV10-1 to TRBJ2-7; D is uncertain. V gave up 9 bases and J gave up 4 bases, with 22 bases separating them. CDR1 is WNHNN, CDR2 SYGVQD, per germline (reference sequence). The CDR3 loop spans 15 amino acids.

This clonotype turned up a few times. This chain joins TRBV5-1 and TRBJ1-2; TRBD1 might be the D (6 bases). The CDR3 is 15 amino acids. V shed 4 bases and J shed 4 bases, with 17 bases lying between them. Per germline, CDR1 SGHRS and CDR2 YFSETQ. CDR3 sequence (DNA): TGCGCCAGCAGCCCGGGGGGCACCCTCGCCTATGGCTACACCTTC. It is translated as CASSPGGTLAYGYTF.

Note on this clonotype: Sequence at one end of the junction differs from germline and may be a read error. The chain joins TRBV10-3 to TRBJ2-7; 9 bases align to TRBD2. CDR1 ENHRY and CDR2 SYGVKD come from the germline V gene. The CDR3 has 14 residues. CDR3 in amino acids: CASSEISGRNEQYF. The CDR3 DNA follows: TGTGCCAGCAGTGAAATTAGCGGGAGAAACGAGCAGTACTTC.

As concerns this clonotype: The junction and the germline gene differ at one end; a read error may be behind it. The chain has TRBV7-9 and TRBJ2-6; D not resolved. The length of the CDR3 is 10 residues. The germline gives CDR1 SEHNR, CDR2 FQNEAQ (reference sequence). The CDR3 nucleotides read TGTGCCAGCAGCTTCCGTACTGAAGCTTTC. Translation: CASSFRTEAF.

This clonotype was detected ten times or more. The chain links TRBV7-2 to TRBJ2-7; 12 nucleotides match TRBD1. Per the germline V gene, CDR1 is SGHTA and CDR2 is FQGNSA. The CDR3 contains 15 residues. V was pared by 4 bases and J by 6 bases, with 7 bases of the junction left unmatched. The CDR3 loop reads CASSSSGTGGIEQYF. DNA for the CDR3: TGTGCCAGCAGCTCGTCCGGGACAGGGGGCATCGAGCAGTACTTC.

V and J are TRBV12-3 or TRBV12-4 and TRBJ2-5, with a possible D match to TRBD2 (5 bases). Trimming took off 5 bases at V and 4 bases at J, with 14 bases between the two ends. This CDR3 contains 14 residues. CDR3 DNA sequence: TGTGCCAGCAGTGGGAGTAGGAGATCAGAGACCCAGTACTTC. The encoded protein is CASSGSRRSETQYF.

This clonotype was counted ten times or more. Compared with germline, one end of the junction differs, possibly owing to a read error. This chain connects TRBV5-1 to TRBJ1-1; TRBD1 agrees at 10 bases. The CDR3 length is 11 residues. CDR1 is SGHRS, CDR2 YFSETQ, per germline. The CDR3 DNA reads TGCGCCAGCAGCTGGACAGGGGGACGTGTCTTT. Translation gives CASSWTGGRVF.